These 29 T cell receptor beta chains were all obtained from the same sample, sequenced in a study of OX40 agonist ivuxolimab in advanced cancers. The data were produced by immunoSEQ multiplex PCR, yet TCRdb's version contains in-frame clones alone and is incomplete. The data contain tens of thousands of clones, 88% of them singletons. The sequenced sample was CD4+ or CD8+ T cells sorted from blood, obtained in a trial of the OX40 agonist ivuxolimab. The source of these receptors is an adult with an advanced solid tumor such as melanoma, head and neck, liver or kidney cancer.

This CDR3 is CASSSAGTPYSGRRGNEQFF. CDR3 bases: TGTGCCAGCAGTTCAGCCGGGACTCCGTACAGCGGGAGAAGGGGCAATGAGCAGTTCTTC. The V and J genes are TRBV11-3 and TRBJ2-1; 8 positions agree with TRBD2. The germline CDR1 and CDR2 sequences are SGHNT and YENEEA. The CDR3 is made up of 20 amino acids. The V and J ends lost 6 bases and 6 bases, in that order; junction bases with no gene match: 25.

This chain uses TRBV6-5 with TRBJ1-2; D not certain. CDR1 and CDR2 (germline): MNHEY, SVGAGI. The CDR3 is 14 residues long. Trimming shortened V by 5 bases and J by 5 bases, and 15 bases separated the two germline ends. The CDR3 coding sequence is TGTGCCAGCAGTCCGTCTGTAAACCCATATGGCTACACCTTC. Protein sequence: CASSPSVNPYGYTF.

The chain recombines TRBV4-1 with TRBJ2-1; 9 bases line up with TRBD2. The CDR3 sequence is 17 residues long. V trimming: 0 bases; J trimming: 3 bases; junction bases outside the gene matches: 6. Germline loops: CDR1 MGHRA, CDR2 YSYEKL. CDR3 loop: CASSQELIAGDYNEQFF. CDR3 nucleotide sequence: TGCGCCAGCAGCCAAGAGCTGATAGCGGGAGACTACAATGAGCAGTTCTTC.

Here the CDR3 reads CASSYRATNEKLFF. In nucleotides, the CDR3 is TGTGCCAGCAGCTACAGGGCAACTAATGAAAAACTGTTTTTT. The chain carries TRBV6-5 and TRBJ1-4; maybe TRBD1 (6 bases). CDR3 length: 14 residues. Looked up from germline, CDR1 is MNHEY and CDR2 is SVGAGI. Trimming pared 6 bases from V and 0 bases from J, leaving 8 bases between.

The chain couples TRBV28 to TRBJ2-7, with 9 bases that match TRBD2. Germline V gives CDR1 MDHEN, CDR2 SYDVKM. Trimming at V came to 6 bases and at J to 4 bases, leaving 10 bases not matched to a gene. The length of the CDR3 is 15 residues. The CDR3 loop reads CASSPAGGRAYEQYF. The CDR3 bases are TGTGCCAGCAGCCCTGCGGGGGGGAGGGCGTACGAGCAGTACTTC. Drawing the rest from reference TRBV28 and TRBJ2-7, the complete variable domain is DVKVTQSSRYLVKRTGEKVFLECVQDMDHENMFWYRQDPGLGLRLIYFSYDVKMKEKGDIPEGYSVSREKKERFSLILESASTNQTSMYLCASSPAGGRAYEQYFGPGTRLTVT.

By sample share, this clone is medium-sized (0.01 to 0.1%). The rearrangement uses TRBV29-1 and TRBJ2-1; unclear D gene. Per germline, CDR1 SQVTM and CDR2 ANQGSEA. This CDR3 is 14 amino acids long. Trimming cost V 5 bases and J 4 bases, with 15 bases left between them. As DNA, the CDR3 is TGCAGCGTTCCGACGGACCGCCTTTACAATGAGCAGTTCTTC. This sequence encodes CSVPTDRLYNEQFF.

The chain joins TRBV5-6 to TRBJ1-1, with TRBD1 identical over 12 bases. V shed 4 bases and J 5 bases; nucleotides not matched to a gene: 3. The germline gives CDR1 SGHDT, CDR2 YYEEEE. The CDR3 spans 14 residues. CDR3 residues: CASSPGQGATEAFF. The CDR3 region has the DNA TGTGCCAGCAGCCCGGGACAGGGGGCAACTGAAGCTTTCTTT.

V is TRBV28 and J is TRBJ1-3; the D is unclear. Between the trimmed V and J ends, which lost 6 bases and 0 bases, there was a span of 12 bases. Germline CDR1 and CDR2: MDHEN and SYDVKM. The CDR3 contains 15 residues. The CDR3 coding sequence is TGTGCCAGCAGCTCCGGCGGTAGCTCTGGAAACACCATATATTTT. Protein product: CASSSGGSSGNTIYF.

The chain recombines TRBV29-1 with TRBJ2-5; 9 bases are a match to TRBD2. Per germline, CDR1 SQVTM and CDR2 ANQGSEA. The CDR3 totals 12 residues. The V segment lost 6 bases and the J segment 4 bases; nucleotides outside the gene matches: 3. CDR3 residues: CSVAGGRETQYF. The CDR3 DNA sequence: TGCAGCGTAGCGGGAGGTCGAGAGACCCAGTACTTC.

V gene TRBV11-2 combines with J gene TRBJ2-7; D not certain. The germline V gene has CDR1 SGHAT and CDR2 FQNNGV. This CDR3 is built from 11 residues. V was trimmed by 0 bases and J by 7 bases, leaving 4 bases between them. CDR3 sequence reads: CASSLDFEQYF. The CDR3 DNA reads as TGTGCCAGCAGCTTAGACTTTGAGCAGTACTTC.

The chain uses TRBV5-4 and TRBJ2-3; weak D call: TRBD1 (6 bases). The V gene's germline CDR1 is SGHNT and CDR2 YYREEE (reference sequence). Trimming took 3 bases from V and 1 from J, leaving 9 bases between them. This CDR3 has 14 residues. This CDR3 reads CASSSGQRTDTQYF. The CDR3 DNA is TGTGCCAGCAGCTCCGGACAGCGCACAGATACGCAGTATTTT. Combining the CDR3 with reference TRBV5-4 and TRBJ2-3 gives the whole variable domain ETGVTQSPTHLIKTRGQQVTLRCSSQSGHNTVSWYQQALGQGPQFIFQYYREEENGRGNFPPRFSGLQFPNYSSELNVNALELDDSALYLCASSSGQRTDTQYFGPGTRLTVL.

This chain joins TRBV2 and TRBJ1-1; weak D call: TRBD1 (6 bases). Germline values: CDR1 SNHLY, CDR2 FYNNEI. The CDR3 sequence is 15 residues long. V shed 7 bases and J shed 1 base, with 16 bases lying between them. This CDR3 reads CASTRWQGSNTEAFF. The CDR3 nucleotides are TGTGCCAGCACCCGCTGGCAGGGGTCGAACACTGAAGCTTTCTTT.

The chain joins TRBV28 to TRBJ1-2; D remains ambiguous. This CDR3 contains 14 residues. V was clipped by 6 bases and J by 6 bases, with 17 bases between them. Germline assignment: CDR1 MDHEN and CDR2 SYDVKM. The CDR3 sequence is CASSGISERDGYTF. CDR3 nucleotides: TGTGCCAGCAGCGGGATCTCGGAGCGGGATGGCTACACCTTC.

The CDR3: CASSYSTLGAYEQYF. The CDR3 DNA sequence: TGTGCCAGCAGTTACTCGACACTAGGCGCCTACGAGCAGTACTTC. The genes are TRBV6-5 and TRBJ2-7; maybe TRBD2 (5 bases). CDR3 length: 15 residues. Germline CDR1 MNHEY, CDR2 SVGAGI. V dropped 0 bases and J dropped 2 bases, with 11 bases sitting between them.

This chain links TRBV28 with TRBJ2-7, with D perhaps matching TRBD1 (6 bases). The CDR3 length is 12 residues. V was trimmed by 6 bases and J by 2 bases, leaving 8 bases between them. Germline CDR1 and CDR2: MDHEN and SYDVKM. The CDR3 DNA sequence: TGTGCCAGCAGGGGGGACACCTACGAGCAGTACTTC. Amino acids: CASRGDTYEQYF.

This clone was seen a handful of times. The chain uses TRBV6-6 and TRBJ1-6; 7 bases map to TRBD1. In germline, CDR1 is MNHNY, CDR2 SVGAGI (reference sequence). J gave up 7 bases and V 10 bases, and 13 bases lay outside the gene matches. The CDR3 has 15 residues. For the CDR3, the DNA is TGTGCCACCAAGGTCCAGACAGGGATCAATTCACCCCTCCACTTT. Its protein is CATKVQTGINSPLHF.

The chain uses TRBV7-9 and TRBJ2-3; D remains ambiguous. V lost 5 bases, J lost 3 bases, and 3 bases lay in between. The CDR3 is 11 amino acids. Germline-derived CDR1 and CDR2 are SEHNR and FQNEAQ (reference sequence). The CDR3 is CASSPTDTQYF. DNA for the CDR3: TGTGCCAGCAGCCCAACAGATACGCAGTATTTT.

The rearrangement joins TRBV2 to TRBJ1-5; D is possibly TRBD1 (5 bases). Trimming pared 6 bases from V and 3 bases from J, leaving 12 bases between. From germline, CDR1 is SNHLY and CDR2 FYNNEI. This CDR3 contains 14 residues. The CDR3 loop is CASSGGTDNQPQHF. The CDR3, as DNA: TGTGCCAGCAGCGGAGGGACGGACAATCAGCCCCAGCATTTT.

This sequence joins TRBV2 and TRBJ1-5, with D hard to call. From germline, CDR1 is SNHLY and CDR2 FYNNEI. Trimming pared 2 bases from V and 3 bases from J, leaving 8 bases between. The CDR3 loop spans 14 amino acids. This chain's CDR3 is CASSESQPNQPQHF. CDR3 sequence (DNA): TGTGCCAGCAGTGAAAGCCAGCCCAATCAGCCCCAGCATTTT.

This clone was counted only a few times. V usage is TRBV18 and J usage is TRBJ1-5; tentative D call: TRBD1 (5 bases). This CDR3 region has 14 residues. Germline lookup yields CDR1 KGHSH and CDR2 LQKENI. V was shortened by 3 bases and J by 8 bases, with 14 bases between the two germline ends. CDR3 DNA sequence: TGTGCCAGCTCACCCCGCGGGGGGATTGAGCCCCAGCATTTT. This sequence encodes CASSPRGGIEPQHF.

This chain uses TRBV19 with TRBJ2-5, with TRBD1 identical over 7 bases. The length of the CDR3 is 13 residues. Germline lookup yields CDR1 LNHDA and CDR2 SQIVND (reference sequence). J gave up 5 bases and V 4 bases, and 4 bases lay outside the gene matches. CDR3 sequence (DNA): TGTGCCAGTAGTACCTACAGGGGTGAGACCCAGTACTTC. Encoded protein: CASSTYRGETQYF.

V and J are TRBV28 and TRBJ2-2; D call uncertain. This CDR3 is built from 14 residues. Germline values: CDR1 MDHEN, CDR2 SYDVKM. With 1 base removed from V and 1 base from J, the gap between germline ends came to 4 bases. CDR3 coding DNA: TGTGCCAGCAGTTTATTGGGGAACACCGGGGAGCTGTTTTTT. Protein sequence: CASSLLGNTGELFF.

The chain recombines TRBV2 with TRBJ2-2; TRBD1 aligns across 8 bases. CDR1 and CDR2 from the germline V gene are SNHLY and FYNNEI. CDR3 length: 15 residues. Trimming cost V 3 bases and J 7 bases; bases outside gene matches: 7. CDR3 sequence reads: CASSDKGQGNGELFF. CDR3 in DNA: TGTGCCAGCAGTGATAAAGGACAGGGTAACGGGGAGCTGTTTTTT.

The chain uses TRBV19 and TRBJ1-1; D unclear. The V end lost 3 bases, the J end lost 1 base, and 9 bases lay between the germline ends. The CDR3 runs 14 residues. The V gene's germline CDR1 is LNHDA and CDR2 SQIVND (reference sequence). CDR3: CASSINWKNTEAFF. The CDR3 nucleotides read TGTGCCAGTAGTATCAATTGGAAGAACACTGAAGCTTTCTTT. The full variable domain, in which reference TRBV19 and TRBJ1-1 provide the parts outside the CDR3, is DGGITQSPKYLFRKEGQNVTLSCEQNLNHDAMYWYRQDPGQGLRLIYYSQIVNDFQKGDIAEGYSVSREKKESFPLTVTSAQKNPTAFYLCASSINWKNTEAFFGQGTRLTVV.

The genes are TRBV11-2 and TRBJ2-3, with a weak D call TRBD2 (6 bases). Germline V gene lookup returns CDR1 SGHAT and CDR2 FQNNGV. The CDR3 extends over 16 amino acids. Trimming stripped 4 bases from V and 2 bases from J, with 16 bases between. Here the CDR3 reads CASSSRLEGFTDTQYF. The CDR3 DNA reads as TGTGCCAGCAGCTCACGACTAGAGGGGTTCACAGATACGCAGTATTTT.

This chain joins TRBV7-2 and TRBJ2-1; 9 bases are shared with TRBD2. Looked up from germline, CDR1 is SGHTA and CDR2 is FQGNSA. This CDR3 region has 15 residues. Germline trimming cut 3 bases from V and 10 bases from J; bases unmatched to any gene: 10. The CDR3 protein is CASSFLAGRGREQFF. The CDR3 nucleotides are TGTGCCAGCAGCTTTCTAGCGGGACGTGGTCGGGAGCAGTTCTTC.

V usage is TRBV12-5 and J usage is TRBJ1-1; D possibly corresponds to TRBD1 (5 bases). V gave up 10 bases and J gave up 6 bases, with 24 bases separating them. The CDR3 extends over 15 amino acids. Germline CDR1 LGHNT, CDR2 FRNRAP. CDR3 DNA sequence: TGTGCTACGGAGGGACCGGGGTACTTGGGCTCTGAAGCTTTCTTT. It specifies CATEGPGYLGSEAFF.

The gene calls are TRBV28 and TRBJ1-4, with a tentative D call TRBD1 (5 bases). The V gene lost 4 bases and the J gene lost 0 bases, with 9 bases spanning the gap. This CDR3 comprises 15 residues. Germline loops: CDR1 MDHEN, CDR2 SYDVKM. For the CDR3, the DNA is TGTGCCAGCAGTTCTGCAGGGACAACTAATGAAAAACTGTTTTTT. Its translation: CASSSAGTTNEKLFF.

This chain connects TRBV7-9 to TRBJ2-3; TRBD1 matches 8 bases. The CDR3 extends over 15 amino acids. Germline lookup yields CDR1 SEHNR and CDR2 FQNEAQ (reference sequence). The ends lost 5 bases at V and 1 base at J; junction bases unmatched: 5. The CDR3 DNA follows: TGTGCCAGCAGCCTAGACAGGGGTGGCACAGATACGCAGTATTTT. This sequence encodes CASSLDRGGTDTQYF.